This record looks at one TCR beta chain sequence and its context. Its antigen remains unidentified. These data are taken from a study of T cells expressing NK-cell markers. Study-wide background: In sorted CD3+CD56+NKG2C+, CD3+CD56+NKG2C- and CD3+CD56-NKG2C+ T cells, TCR beta repertoires were obtained. Study observations and caveats: Six donors carried dominant NKG2C+ clonotypes that made up about 1.0-7.0% of their CD8+ T cells.

Template switching by 5'RACE with UMIs generated the TCR beta cDNA. TCRdb reworked the 5' RACE reads into one entry per CDR3 protein, no DNA. This table holds fewer than 400,000 distinct CDR3 sequences. This CDR3 is built from 13 residues. What was sequenced was blood T cells: a sorted CD56 or NKG2C T cell subset, CD4+ or CD8+ T cells, or bulk PBMC T cells (not recorded which). This receptor was identified in a man aged 18-69 years in good health. The gene calls are TRBV12-3 or TRBV12-4 and TRBJ1-5. CDR3 amino acids: CASSFHSNQPQHF.